One sample yielded the 18 T cell receptor beta chains listed below, sequenced in a study of cytomegalovirus exposure and HLA in healthy donors. Primers included in the PCR were 60 Vbeta and 13 Jbeta primers. Generated by immunoSEQ multiplex PCR, the TCRdb table keeps only in-frame clones and is missing some. The sample carries under 150,000 clones, roughly 74% recorded once. Sequencing was performed on PBMCs. These receptors were taken from a woman aged 40 to 50 in good health and CMV-seropositive.

Here the CDR3 DNA reads TGCGCCAGCAGCTTGGTATCTTCCCATGGCTACACCTTC. This gives the protein CASSLVSSHGYTF. The genes are TRBV5-1 and TRBJ1-2; D is unclear. V shed 0 bases and J shed 6 bases, with 9 bases lying between them. Germline assignment: CDR1 SGHRS and CDR2 YFSETQ. The CDR3 contains 13 residues.

V gene TRBV15 combines with J gene TRBJ2-7; 9 bases map to TRBD2. Trimming cost V 1 base and J 3 bases; bases outside gene matches: 4. CDR1 LNHNV and CDR2 YYDKDF come from the germline V gene (reference sequence). The CDR3 is 15 residues long. The CDR3, as DNA: TGTGCCACCAGCAGAGTAAGCGGGAGGAGCTACGAGCAGTACTTC. Translation: CATSRVSGRSYEQYF.

The chain is built from TRBV4-2 and TRBJ2-2; D is perhaps TRBD2 (6 bases). The CDR3 consists of 15 residues. The V end was cut by 0 bases, the J end by 13 bases, with 18 bases between. The germline CDR1 and CDR2 sequences are LGHNA and YNFKEQ. The CDR3 reads CASSQDLGEREVLFF. For the CDR3, the DNA is TGTGCCAGCAGCCAAGATTTAGGGGAGAGGGAGGTGCTGTTTTTT.

The rearrangement links TRBV2 to TRBJ1-2, with 9 bases aligning to TRBD1. V dropped 6 bases and J dropped 4; count of bases not matched to a gene: 0. This CDR3 is 12 amino acids long. Germline V gene sequence: CDR1 SNHLY, CDR2 FYNNEI. Here the CDR3 DNA reads TGTGCCAGCAGGGGACAGGGCTATGGCTACACCTTC. Its translation: CASRGQGYGYTF.

V gene TRBV28 combines with J gene TRBJ2-7, with 12 nucleotides matching TRBD2. The ends lost 5 bases at V and 5 bases at J; junction bases unmatched: 7. CDR3 length equals 15 residues. CDR1 and CDR2 (germline): MDHEN, SYDVKM. The CDR3 coding sequence is TGTGCCAGCAGTACCCGACTAGCGGGAGTCCACGAGCAGTACTTC. Its translation: CASSTRLAGVHEQYF.

The chain links TRBV29-1 to TRBJ2-1, with D perhaps matching TRBD1 (5 bases). Germline CDR1 reads SQVTM; CDR2 reads ANQGSEA. V gave up 4 bases and J gave up 3 bases, with 7 bases separating them. There are 12 residues in the CDR3. The CDR3 DNA follows: TGCAGCGTTGCGGACAACTACAATGAGCAGTTCTTC. It codes for CSVADNYNEQFF.

V gene TRBV6-1 combines with J gene TRBJ1-4, with 8 bases matching TRBD1. Germline V gene sequence: CDR1 MNHNS, CDR2 SASEGT. The V segment lost 2 bases and the J segment 7 bases; nucleotides outside the gene matches: 6. The CDR3 contains 15 residues. CDR3 nucleotide sequence: TGTGCCAGCAGTGAATCCAGGGGGCGCGGTGAAAAACTGTTTTTT. This gives the protein CASSESRGRGEKLFF.

This chain connects TRBV12-5 to TRBJ2-3; D uncertain. V was shortened by 6 bases and J by 1 base, with 5 bases between the two germline ends. This CDR3 spans 12 amino acids. Germline CDR1 is LGHNT and CDR2 is FRNRAP. This CDR3 is CASGEGTDTQYF. CDR3 sequence (DNA): TGTGCTAGTGGAGAGGGCACAGATACGCAGTATTTT.

V and J are TRBV6-1 and TRBJ2-1; 9 bases are a match to TRBD2. Germline V CDR1 and CDR2: MNHNS, SASEGT. Trimming at V came to 1 base and at J to 4 bases, leaving 2 bases not matched to a gene. The CDR3 spans 15 residues. Written as DNA, the CDR3 is TGTGCCAGCAGTGAAGAGGCGGGGGGGTACAATGAGCAGTTCTTC. Protein product: CASSEEAGGYNEQFF.

This clone occurred once. The chain carries TRBV5-8 and TRBJ2-2; D gene unclear. The CDR3 sequence is 17 residues long. V was trimmed by 0 bases and J by 0 bases, leaving 12 bases between them. Looked up from germline, CDR1 is SGHTS and CDR2 is YDEGEE. The CDR3 bases are TGTGCCAGCAGCTTGGCCATCAGTTACGCGAACACCGGGGAGCTGTTTTTT. It specifies CASSLAISYANTGELFF.

The chain links TRBV28 to TRBJ1-1; maybe TRBD1 (6 bases). CDR1 and CDR2 (germline): MDHEN, SYDVKM. Trimming shortened V by 6 bases and J by 1 base, and 12 bases separated the two germline ends. CDR3 length: 14 residues. The CDR3 here is CASRGGVRNTEAFF. The CDR3 DNA follows: TGTGCCAGCAGAGGGGGGGTGAGGAACACTGAAGCTTTCTTT.

This sequence joins TRBV7-2 and TRBJ1-2; a possible D gene is TRBD1 (6 bases). V was cut by 2 bases and J by 5 bases, with 6 bases left in between. The CDR3 consists of 12 residues. In germline, CDR1 is SGHTA, CDR2 FQGNSA. CDR3 sequence: CASSLQGYGYTF. CDR3 sequence (DNA): TGTGCCAGCAGCTTACAGGGGTATGGCTACACCTTC.

The chain has TRBV5-1 and TRBJ1-1; D perhaps matches TRBD1 (5 bases). The germline gives CDR1 SGHRS, CDR2 YFSETQ. The CDR3 covers 12 residues. Trimming stripped 6 bases from V and 6 bases from J, with 12 bases between. CDR3 sequence: CASTQGAAEAFF. The CDR3 DNA is TGCGCCAGCACCCAAGGGGCCGCTGAAGCTTTCTTT.

The CDR3 protein is CASSLAAGQGKGYTF. In nucleotides, the CDR3 is TGCGCCAGCAGCTTGGCAGCGGGACAGGGGAAAGGCTACACCTTC. The rearrangement links TRBV5-1 to TRBJ1-2, with 10 bases lining up with TRBD1. The CDR3 extends over 15 amino acids. Unmatched junction bases numbered 7, after V lost 0 bases and J lost 8 bases. Germline-derived CDR1 and CDR2 are SGHRS and YFSETQ.

The chain carries TRBV27 and TRBJ2-7; D may be TRBD2 (5 bases). CDR1 MNHEY and CDR2 SMNVEV come from the germline V gene (reference sequence). Trimming left V 5 bases short and J 3 bases short, with 14 bases between. There are 14 residues in the CDR3. The CDR3 DNA reads TGTGCCAGCAGTCCCCGTCCTAGCAGCTACGAGCAGTACTTC. The encoded protein is CASSPRPSSYEQYF.

The V call is TRBV14, the J call TRBJ2-2; D not certain. Trimming removed 4 bases from V and 2 bases from J, with 8 bases in between. Germline V lookup: CDR1 SGHDN, CDR2 FVKESK. This CDR3 is built from 14 residues. CDR3 in DNA: TGTGCCAGCAGCCGGTCACTAAACACCGGGGAGCTGTTTTTT. This gives the protein CASSRSLNTGELFF. The entire variable domain, with the rest obtained from reference TRBV14 and TRBJ2-2, is as follows: EAGVTQFPSHSVIEKGQTVTLRCDPISGHDNLYWYRRVMGKEIKFLLHFVKESKQDESGMPNNRFLAERTGGTYSTLKVQPAELEDSGVYFCASSRSLNTGELFFGEGSRLTVL.

The genes are TRBV15 and TRBJ2-3, with 10 bases identical to TRBD2. The trim removed 5 bases at V and 0 bases at J, leaving 5 bases unmatched. The CDR3 covers 16 residues. The germline V gene has CDR1 LNHNV and CDR2 YYDKDF (reference sequence). The CDR3 region is CATSQGLAASTDTQYF. The CDR3 nucleotides read TGTGCCACCAGCCAAGGACTAGCGGCTAGCACAGATACGCAGTATTTT.

The chain carries TRBV6-6 and TRBJ2-7; 7 positions match TRBD2. Germline trimming cut 5 bases from V and 3 bases from J; bases unmatched to any gene: 4. This CDR3 is built from 13 residues. Germline values: CDR1 MNHNY, CDR2 SVGAGI (reference sequence). CDR3 loop: CASSQASGYEQYF. Here the CDR3 DNA reads TGTGCCAGCAGTCAGGCTAGCGGCTACGAGCAGTACTTC.